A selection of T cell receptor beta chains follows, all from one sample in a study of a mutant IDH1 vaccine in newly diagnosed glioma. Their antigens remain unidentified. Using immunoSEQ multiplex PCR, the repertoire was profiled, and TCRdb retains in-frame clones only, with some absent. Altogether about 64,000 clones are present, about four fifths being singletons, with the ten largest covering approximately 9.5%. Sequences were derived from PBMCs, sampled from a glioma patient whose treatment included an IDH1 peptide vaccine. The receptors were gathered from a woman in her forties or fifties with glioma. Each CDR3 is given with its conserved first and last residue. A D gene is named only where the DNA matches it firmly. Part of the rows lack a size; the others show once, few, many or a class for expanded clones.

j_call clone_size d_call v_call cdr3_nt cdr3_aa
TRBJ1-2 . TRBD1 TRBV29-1 TGCAGCGTTGAACCCACAAGAAACAGGGGGGTGAACTATGGCTACACCTTC CSVEPTRNRGVNYGYTF
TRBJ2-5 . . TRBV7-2 TGTGCCAGCAGCCCCCGCGTACAAGAGACCCAGTACTTC CASSPRVQETQYF
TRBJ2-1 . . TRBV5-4 TGTGCCAGCAGCTCTCTTTTCCAGGGGACCTACAATGAGCAGTTCTTC CASSSLFQGTYNEQFF
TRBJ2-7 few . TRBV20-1 TGCAGTGCTAGAGTGGGAGGAGAGGAGTACTTC CSARVGGEEYF
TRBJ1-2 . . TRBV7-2 TGTGCCAGCAGCGAGACAAGGGGTCCCGCAAATGGCTACACCTTC CASSETRGPANGYTF
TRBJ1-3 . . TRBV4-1 TGCGCCAGCAGCCAAGATCTCGGGGGAAACACCATATATTTT CASSQDLGGNTIYF
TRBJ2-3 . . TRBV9 TGTGCCAGCAGCGTAGTTCTTGGCGGGCCGCAGTATTTT CASSVVLGGPQYF
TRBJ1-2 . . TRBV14 TGTGCCAGCAGCCAAGGGATGACTTATGGCTACACCTTC CASSQGMTYGYTF
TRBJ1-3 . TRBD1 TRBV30 TGTGCCCTTGGGGGCCAGGGGGCGATTGGAAACACCATATATTTT CALGGQGAIGNTIYF
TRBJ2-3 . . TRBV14 TGTGCCAGCAGCCCAGGGCCTCGACTCACAGATACGCAGTATTTT CASSPGPRLTDTQYF
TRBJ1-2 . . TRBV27 TGTGCCAGCAGTTTTCGGGCGGGCGATGGCTACACCTTC CASSFRAGDGYTF
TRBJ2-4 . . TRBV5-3 TGTGCCAGAAGCCCCCCAGGGGAGTTCATTCAGTACTTC CARSPPGEFIQYF
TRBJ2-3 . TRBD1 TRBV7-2 TGTGCCAGCAGCCCTGGACAGGGGGCAGATACGCAGTATTTT CASSPGQGADTQYF
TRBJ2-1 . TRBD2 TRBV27 TGTGCCAGCAGTGACGGACTAGCGGGGGGGTACAATGAGCAGTTCTTC CASSDGLAGGYNEQFF
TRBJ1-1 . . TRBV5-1 TGCGCCAGCAGCTTGGGGGGAGGCGCTGAAGCTTTCTTT CASSLGGGAEAFF
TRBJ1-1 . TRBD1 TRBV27 TGTGCCAGCAGTTCCGGGACAGGGAGAAACACTGAAGCTTTCTTT CASSSGTGRNTEAFF
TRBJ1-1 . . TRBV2 TGTGCCAGCAGTGCTATACAGCTGAACACTGAAGCTTTCTTT CASSAIQLNTEAFF
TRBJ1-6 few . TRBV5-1 TGCGCCACCACTACCACCCCTGGAAGTGGTTCACCCCTCCACTTT CATTTTPGSGSPLHF
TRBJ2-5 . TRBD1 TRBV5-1 TGCGCCAGCAGCTCTGGGACCGGGACAGGGCCCCAGTACTTC CASSSGTGTGPQYF
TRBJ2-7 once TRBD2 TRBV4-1 TGCGCCAGCAGCACAGGACTAGCGGGGGAGCAGTACTTC CASSTGLAGEQYF
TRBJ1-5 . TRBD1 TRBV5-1 TGCGCCAGCAGCATTGCTCCGACAGGGCAGCCCCAGCATTTT CASSIAPTGQPQHF
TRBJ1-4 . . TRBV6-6 TGTGCCAGCAGTTACTCGAGTGAAAAACTGTTTTTT CASSYSSEKLFF
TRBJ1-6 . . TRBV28 TGTGCCAGCAGCCGTGACAGGCGTAATTCACCCCTCCACTTT CASSRDRRNSPLHF
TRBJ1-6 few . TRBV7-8 TGTGCCAGCAGCGTGGGGGGTCTCCCCGGACCCCTCCACTTT CASSVGGLPGPLHF
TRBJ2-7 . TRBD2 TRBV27 TGTGCCAGCAGTTTGGTCCTTGGGGGGGGGTCTGGCGAGCAGTACTTC CASSLVLGGGSGEQYF
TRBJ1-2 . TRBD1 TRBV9 TGTGCCAGCACCGATCGGACAGGGGTCGATACGCGTGGCTACACCTTC CASTDRTGVDTRGYTF
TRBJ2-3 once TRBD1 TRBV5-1 TGCGCCAGCAGGGGACAGAGTAGCACAGATACGCAGTATTTT CASRGQSSTDTQYF
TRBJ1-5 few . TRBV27 TGTGCCAGCAGTTCCCTCTCGGGGAGCCAGCCCCAGCATTTT CASSSLSGSQPQHF
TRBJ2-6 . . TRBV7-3 TGTGCCAGCAGCCTAATCGCTGGGGCCAACGTCCTGACTTTC CASSLIAGANVLTF
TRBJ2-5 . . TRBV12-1 TGTGCCAGCGCCCTGGCACCTCAAGAGACCCAGTACTTC CASALAPQETQYF
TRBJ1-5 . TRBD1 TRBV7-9 TGTGCCAGCAGCCCATTGACAGGGAGCAATCAGCCCCAGCATTTT CASSPLTGSNQPQHF
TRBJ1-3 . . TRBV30 TGTGCCTGCCCCGGGGACCGCATCTTCATATATTTT CACPGDRIFIYF
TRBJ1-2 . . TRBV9 TGTGCCAGCAGCACCAAACTCGGACAGTTATATGGCTACACCTTC CASSTKLGQLYGYTF
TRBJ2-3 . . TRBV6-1 TGTGCCAGCAGTGAATTTTGGCGGGTAGGAGATACGCAGTATTTT CASSEFWRVGDTQYF
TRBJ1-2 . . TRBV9 TGTGCCAGCAGCGTAGAATGGGGTCGAGGCTACACCTTC CASSVEWGRGYTF
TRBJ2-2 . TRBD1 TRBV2 TGTGCCGGCAAGACAGGGGGCAACACCGGGGAGCTGTTTTTT CAGKTGGNTGELFF
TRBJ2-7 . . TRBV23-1 TGCGCCAGCAGTCAATCGCGACTTGCAACCTACGAGCAGTACTTC CASSQSRLATYEQYF
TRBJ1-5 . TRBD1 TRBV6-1 TGTGCCAGCAGGGGGGGACAGAAGAGCAATCAGCCCCAGCATTTT CASRGGQKSNQPQHF
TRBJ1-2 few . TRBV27 TGTGCCAGCAGTTTATCGTTAGGGGTGGGCGGCTACACCTTC CASSLSLGVGGYTF
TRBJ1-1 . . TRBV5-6 TGTGCCAGCAGCTTGCGTAGGACGACGGACACTGAAGCTTTCTTT CASSLRRTTDTEAFF
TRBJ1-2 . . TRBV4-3 TGCGCCAGCAGCCAAGAGGGGGCAGGGGATGGCTACACCTTC CASSQEGAGDGYTF
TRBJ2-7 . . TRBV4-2 TGTGCCAGCAGCCAAGAGGACAAGCTTGGATCCTACGAGCAGTACTTC CASSQEDKLGSYEQYF
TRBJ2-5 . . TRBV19 TGTGCCAGTAGTAGCTCGGGGGCTGAGACCCAGTACTTC CASSSSGAETQYF
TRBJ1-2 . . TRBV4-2 TGTGCCAGCAGCCAAGAAGCACCCGCGGGTGGCTACACCTTC CASSQEAPAGGYTF
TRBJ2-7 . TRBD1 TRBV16 TGTGCCAGCAGCGGACGGGACAGGGGCCGCTACGAGCAGTACTTC CASSGRDRGRYEQYF
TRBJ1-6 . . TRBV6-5 TGTGCCAGCAGATTCAGGGATTCACCCCTCCACTTT CASRFRDSPLHF
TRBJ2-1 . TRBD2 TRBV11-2 TGTGCCAGCAGCTTAGTGGGGGGGGAGGTTTACAATGAGCAGTTCTTC CASSLVGGEVYNEQFF
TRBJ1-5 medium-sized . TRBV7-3 TGTGCCAGCAGCTTGGGAGCGGGCAATCAGCCCCAGCATTTT CASSLGAGNQPQHF
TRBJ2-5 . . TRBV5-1 TGCGCCAGCAGCCCCGGACAGTGGGAGACCCAGTACTTC CASSPGQWETQYF
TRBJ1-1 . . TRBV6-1 TGTGCCAGCAGTGAGGTTGGCACTGAAGCTTTCTTT CASSEVGTEAFF
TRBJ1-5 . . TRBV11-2 TGTGCCAGCAGCTTAGATGGGGTTAATCAGCCCCAGCATTTT CASSLDGVNQPQHF
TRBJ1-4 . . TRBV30 TGTGCCTGGAGTAAGGACGAAAAACTGTTTTTT CAWSKDEKLFF
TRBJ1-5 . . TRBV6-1 TGTGCCAGCAGTGCCACAGGGTTGGATCAGCCCCAGCATTTT CASSATGLDQPQHF
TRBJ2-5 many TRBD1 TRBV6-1 TGTGCCAGCAGGGAGGGACAGGGGTGGGAGACCCAGTACTTC CASREGQGWETQYF
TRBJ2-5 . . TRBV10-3 TGTGCCATCAGGGCGGAATCTACAGAGACCCAGTACTTC CAIRAESTETQYF
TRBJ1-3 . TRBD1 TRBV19 TGTGCCAGTAGTATAGATGGGGACAGCCACTCTGGAAACACCATATATTTT CASSIDGDSHSGNTIYF
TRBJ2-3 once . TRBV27 TGTGCCAGCAGTTGGTTGAGCACAGATACGCAGTATTTT CASSWLSTDTQYF
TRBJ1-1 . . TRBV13 TGTGCCAGCAGCGCGCGCCCGGGACACCTCACTGAAGCTTTCTTT CASSARPGHLTEAFF
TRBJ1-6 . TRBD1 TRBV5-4 TGTGCCAGCAGCTTGGACAGGGGGCGAAGTTCACCCCTCCACTTT CASSLDRGRSSPLHF